The clone carrying this T cell receptor (beta chain) was recorded once. The sample comes from a study of T cells in Graves' hyperthyroidism and ophthalmopathy. Diagnosis of hyperthyroidism was new in patients aged 18 to 65, and its duration was under 2 months. Patients having uncontrolled infection, another autoimmune disease, pregnancy or lactation were not included. The CDR3 extends over 19 amino acids. Germline assignment: CDR1 KGHSH and CDR2 LQKENI. V was clipped by 6 bases and J by 4 bases; unmatched bases: 22. Amplified TCR beta CDR3 regions derived from RNA transcripts. When the TCR CDR3 underwent first-round RT-PCR, the HTBI primer set was used. TCRdb fed the multiplex PCR reads into MiXCR, producing one record per CDR3 protein. The sample carries 650,000 to 750,000 distinct CDR3 sequences, around 15% recorded once.

The source material was blood. The TCR originated in a woman in her late teens or twenties with Graves' hyperthyroidism. V gene TRBV18 combines with J gene TRBJ2-3, with TRBD1 matching over 7 bases. CDR3 nucleotides: TGTGCCAGCTCTACCCCCGGACAGGCAGGGGCAACATCGGCAGATACGCAGTATTTT. Translated: CASSTPGQAGATSADTQYF.